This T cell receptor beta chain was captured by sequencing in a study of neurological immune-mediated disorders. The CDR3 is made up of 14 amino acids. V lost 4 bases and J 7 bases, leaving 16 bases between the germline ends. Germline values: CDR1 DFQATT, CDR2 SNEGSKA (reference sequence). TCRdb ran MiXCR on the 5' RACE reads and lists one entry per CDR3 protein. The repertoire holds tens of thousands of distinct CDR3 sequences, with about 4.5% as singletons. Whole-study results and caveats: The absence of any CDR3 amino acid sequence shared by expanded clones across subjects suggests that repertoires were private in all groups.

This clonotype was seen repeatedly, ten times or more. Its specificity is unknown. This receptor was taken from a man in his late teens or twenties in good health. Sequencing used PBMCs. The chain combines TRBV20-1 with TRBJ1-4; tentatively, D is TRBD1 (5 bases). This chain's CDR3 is CSAKATGRGEKLFF. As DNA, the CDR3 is TGCAGTGCTAAAGCGACGGGGCGAGGTGAAAAACTGTTTTTT.